Presented here are 10 T cell receptor beta chains from one specimen sequenced in a study of T cells in Graves' hyperthyroidism and ophthalmopathy. RNA transcripts provided the source from which TCR beta CDR3 regions were amplified. Initially, a first-round RT-PCR of the TCR CDR3 employed the HTBI primer set. MiXCR, run by TCRdb on the multiplex PCR reads, gives a single entry per CDR3 protein. The repertoire holds 750,000 to 900,000 distinct CDR3 sequences, with 38% as singletons. The sequencing sample was made of blood. The receptors come from a man between 18 and 29 years old with Graves' hyperthyroidism.

Turning to this clonotype: A much larger clone is a single base away; this may be a read error. J is TRBJ2-7 and V is TRBV7-3, with 7 positions matching TRBD2. The length of the CDR3 is 13 residues. Trimming cost V 4 bases and J 6 bases; bases outside gene matches: 6. In germline, CDR1 is SGHTA, CDR2 FQGTGA. CDR3 sequence reads: CASSSVGGAEQYF. CDR3 nucleotides: TGTGCCAGCAGCTCGGTGGGAGGGGCCGAGCAGTACTTC.

This clonotype was counted ten times or more. The chain uses TRBV14 and TRBJ1-2, with unresolved D. V dropped 3 bases and J dropped 3 bases, with 8 bases sitting between them. Germline lookup yields CDR1 SGHDN and CDR2 FVKESK. The CDR3 is 13 amino acids. The CDR3 spells CASSQDLYYGYTF. The DNA for the CDR3 is TGTGCCAGCAGCCAGGATCTTTACTATGGCTACACCTTC.

This clonotype was observed a few times. The CDR3 nucleotides read TGTGCCAGCAGTGACTCAGGGGTTCGGAAAACTGAAGCTTTCTTT. As protein: CASSDSGVRKTEAFF. The gene calls are TRBV2 and TRBJ1-1; possible D gene TRBD1, 6 bases. Per the germline V gene, CDR1 is SNHLY and CDR2 is FYNNEI. The length of the CDR3 is 15 residues. Trimming stripped 3 bases from V and 5 bases from J, with 16 bases between. Based on the CDR3 plus reference TRBV2 and TRBJ1-1, the full variable domain is EPEVTQTPSHQVTQMGQEVILRCVPISNHLYFYWYRQILGQKVEFLVSFYNNEISEKSEIFDDQFSVERPDGSNFTLKIRSTKLEDSAMYFCASSDSGVRKTEAFFGQGTRLTVV.

Comment on this clonotype: This clone may be a read error of a much larger clone one base away. J is TRBJ2-6 and V is TRBV12-3 or TRBV12-4; D not certain. V was shortened by 5 bases and J by 8 bases, with 10 bases between the two germline ends. This CDR3 region has 13 residues. CDR3: CASSPRLTNVLTF. CDR3 nucleotide sequence: TGTGCCAGCAGTCCCCGGCTAACCAACGTCCTGACTTTC.

This clonotype was picked up many times. The CDR3 DNA reads TGTGCCAGTAGGGGGAGTGCAGCTTTCTTT. Its translation is CASRGSAAFF. The rearrangement uses TRBV19 and TRBJ1-1, with D hard to call. Germline CDR1 is LNHDA and CDR2 is SQIVND (reference sequence). V was trimmed by 6 bases and J by 10 bases, leaving 9 bases between them. The CDR3 contains 10 residues.

The sample holds many counts of this clonotype. The V and J genes are TRBV3-1 and TRBJ1-6, with a possible D match to TRBD1 (6 bases). Germline loops: CDR1 LGHDT, CDR2 YNNKEL (reference sequence). V was cut by 4 bases and J by 4 bases, with 14 bases left in between. The CDR3 extends over 16 amino acids. The CDR3 protein is CASSPSGGAYNSPLHF. CDR3 coding DNA: TGTGCCAGCAGCCCTTCGGGGGGGGCGTATAATTCACCCCTCCACTTT.

This clonotype was recorded many times. The genes are TRBV29-1 and TRBJ2-5; TRBD2 agrees at 8 bases. Per the germline V gene, CDR1 is SQVTM and CDR2 is ANQGSEA. With 3 bases clipped from V and 6 bases from J, the junction kept 6 bases outside the gene matches. CDR3 length equals 13 residues. CDR3 protein: CSVDGLALQTQYF. The CDR3 DNA sequence: TGCAGCGTTGATGGACTAGCTTTACAGACCCAGTACTTC.

This clonotype appeared many times. This CDR3 is CSVEEGNSDEKLFF. The CDR3 DNA reads as TGCAGCGTTGAAGAAGGAAACAGCGATGAAAAACTGTTTTTT. The J gene is TRBJ1-4, the V gene TRBV29-1, with D unresolved. CDR3 length equals 14 residues. Germline lookup yields CDR1 SQVTM and CDR2 ANQGSEA. Trimming left V 0 bases short and J 6 bases short, with 11 bases between.

The rearrangement links TRBV5-1 to TRBJ2-2; perhaps TRBD2 as D (6 bases). Germline assignment: CDR1 SGHRS and CDR2 YFSETQ. The ends were cut back, 4 bases at V and 1 base at J, with 14 bases in the middle. The CDR3 covers 16 residues. DNA for the CDR3: TGCGCCAGCAGCCCCGGGACGCGGGGGAACACCGGGGAGCTGTTTTTT. This encodes CASSPGTRGNTGELFF.

In its sample, this clonotype was seen many times. As DNA, the CDR3 is TGTGCCAGCAGCCCCGGGAACGACGAGCAGTACTTC. Amino acids: CASSPGNDEQYF. The chain uses TRBV13 and TRBJ2-7, with D perhaps matching TRBD2 (5 bases). This CDR3 has 12 residues. CDR1 PRHDT and CDR2 FYEKMQ come from the germline V gene (reference sequence). Trimming shortened V by 5 bases and J by 5 bases, and 10 bases separated the two germline ends.